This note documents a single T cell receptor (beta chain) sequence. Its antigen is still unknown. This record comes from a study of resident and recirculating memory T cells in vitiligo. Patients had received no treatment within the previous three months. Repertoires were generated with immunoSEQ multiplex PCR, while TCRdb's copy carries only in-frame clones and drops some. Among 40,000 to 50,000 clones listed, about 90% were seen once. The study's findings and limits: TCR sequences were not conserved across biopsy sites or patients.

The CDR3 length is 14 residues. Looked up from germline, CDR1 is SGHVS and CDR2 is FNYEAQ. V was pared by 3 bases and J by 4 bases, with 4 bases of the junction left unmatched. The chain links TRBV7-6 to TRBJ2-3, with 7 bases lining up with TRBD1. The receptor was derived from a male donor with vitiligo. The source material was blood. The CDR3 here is CASSLVQGADTQYF. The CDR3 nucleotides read TGTGCCAGCAGCTTGGTCCAGGGGGCAGATACGCAGTATTTT.